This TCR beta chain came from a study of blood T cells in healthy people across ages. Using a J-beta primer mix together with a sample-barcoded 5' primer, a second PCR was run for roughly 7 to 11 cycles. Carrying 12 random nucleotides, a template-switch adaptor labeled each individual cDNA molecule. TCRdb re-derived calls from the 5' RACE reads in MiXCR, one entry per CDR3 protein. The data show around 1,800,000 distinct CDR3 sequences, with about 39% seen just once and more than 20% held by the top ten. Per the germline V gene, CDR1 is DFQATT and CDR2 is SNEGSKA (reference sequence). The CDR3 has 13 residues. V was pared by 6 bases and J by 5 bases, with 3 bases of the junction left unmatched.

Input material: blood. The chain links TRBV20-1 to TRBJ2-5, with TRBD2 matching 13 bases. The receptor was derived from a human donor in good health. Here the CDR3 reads CSASLAGGETQYF. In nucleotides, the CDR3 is TGCAGTGCCTCACTAGCGGGAGGGGAGACCCAGTACTTC.